These 12 T cell receptor beta chains were all obtained from the same sample, sequenced in a study of T-cell reconstitution after alpha-beta-depleted transplantation in children. The authors prepared the TCRbeta library with unique molecular identifiers. MiXCR, applied by TCRdb to the PCR reads, yields one record per CDR3 protein. The repertoire includes about 230,000 distinct CDR3 sequences, about a tenth of them detected once, and roughly 30% sits in the top ten. Sequenced material: PBMCs, taken before TCRalphabeta/CD19-depleted stem cell transplant. These receptors all come from a child less than two years old with acute myeloid leukemia, due to receive a stem cell transplant.

This clonotype was counted ten times or more. The chain uses TRBV7-9 and TRBJ2-7; 7 bases are shared with TRBD1. Trimming cost V 2 bases and J 0 bases; bases outside gene matches: 4. The CDR3 runs 15 residues. From germline, CDR1 is SEHNR and CDR2 FQNEAQ (reference sequence). The DNA of the CDR3 is TGTGCCAGCAGCTTAAGGGGGCCTACCTCCTACGAGCAGTACTTC. This translates into CASSLRGPTSYEQYF.

This clonotype has ten or more counts. The chain carries TRBV5-1 and TRBJ2-1; 14 bases map to TRBD2. Germline lookup yields CDR1 SGHRS and CDR2 YFSETQ. The CDR3 totals 15 residues. Unmatched junction bases numbered 3, after V lost 5 bases and J lost 5 bases. CDR3 loop: CASSEGLAGDNEQFF. CDR3 in DNA: TGCGCCAGCAGTGAGGGACTAGCGGGAGACAATGAGCAGTTCTTC. Supplemented by reference TRBV5-1 and TRBJ2-1, the full variable domain reads KAGVTQTPRYLIKTRGQQVTLSCSPISGHRSVSWYQQTPGQGLQFLFEYFSETQRNKGNFPGRFSGRQFSNSRSEMNVSTLELGDSALYLCASSEGLAGDNEQFFGPGTRLTVL.

This clonotype has a count of ten or more. The rearrangement joins TRBV12-3 or TRBV12-4 to TRBJ1-5; weak D call: TRBD1 (5 bases). The CDR3 consists of 15 residues. Deletions cut 6 bases from V and 7 bases from J, with 19 bases between. CDR3 nucleotides: TGTGCCAGCAGCCAATGGGGAGGGGCAAACCAGCCCCAGCATTTT. Translating it yields CASSQWGGANQPQHF.

This clonotype came up many times. The V gene is TRBV15, the J gene TRBJ1-4; no firm D call. This CDR3 is 14 amino acids long. V gave up 2 bases and J gave up 3 bases, with 7 bases separating them. Germline values: CDR1 LNHNV, CDR2 YYDKDF (reference sequence). CDR3 loop: CATSRRTANEKLFF. CDR3 DNA sequence: TGTGCCACCAGCAGACGGACGGCTAATGAAAAACTGTTTTTT.

This clonotype was detected ten times or more. The chain joins TRBV11-2 to TRBJ2-3; a possible D gene is TRBD2 (5 bases). Between the trimmed V and J ends, which lost 1 base and 2 bases, there was a span of 7 bases. The CDR3 consists of 14 residues. Per the germline V gene, CDR1 is SGHAT and CDR2 is FQNNGV. The CDR3 loop is CASSLGGLTDTQYF. The CDR3 DNA is TGTGCCAGCAGCTTAGGAGGACTCACAGATACGCAGTATTTT.

The chain is built from TRBV12-3 or TRBV12-4 and TRBJ2-4; tentatively, D is TRBD1 or TRBD2 (5 bases each). The CDR3 length is 11 residues. Between the trimmed V and J ends, which lost 3 bases and 11 bases, there was a span of 8 bases. For the CDR3, the DNA is TGTGCCAGCAGTTTGCCGGGGCTTCAGTACTTC. Residues: CASSLPGLQYF.

This rearrangement joins TRBV4-3 to TRBJ2-1; 8 bases map to TRBD2. V shed 4 bases and J 5 bases; nucleotides not matched to a gene: 4. Germline-derived CDR1 and CDR2 are LGHNA and YSLEER. The CDR3 consists of 14 residues. CDR3 region: CASSRPGGNNEQFF. As DNA, the CDR3 is TGCGCCAGCAGCCGTCCGGGGGGGAACAATGAGCAGTTCTTC.

This clonotype has at least ten counts. The rearrangement joins TRBV28 to TRBJ1-1; unclear D gene. This CDR3 is 14 amino acids long. CDR1 and CDR2 from the germline V gene are MDHEN and SYDVKM. V was clipped by 5 bases and J by 6 bases, with 16 bases between them. The CDR3 loop reads CASSPRASTSEAFF. DNA for the CDR3: TGTGCCAGCAGTCCCCGGGCCTCGACGTCTGAAGCTTTCTTT.

This clonotype showed up many times. This chain connects TRBV6-5 to TRBJ2-4; 9 bases fit TRBD2. This CDR3 is built from 18 residues. The V and J ends lost 2 bases and 0 bases, in that order; junction bases with no gene match: 8. Per the germline V gene, CDR1 is MNHEY and CDR2 is SVGAGI. The CDR3 nucleotides read TGTGCCAGCAGTTACGGGACTAGCTTTACACTAGCCAAAAACATTCAGTACTTC. Translation gives CASSYGTSFTLAKNIQYF.

This clonotype was detected many times. This chain connects TRBV20-1 to TRBJ2-7; 11 nucleotides match TRBD2. This CDR3 is built from 14 residues. The germline V gene has CDR1 DFQATT and CDR2 SNEGSKA (reference sequence). Trimming removed 3 bases from V and 4 bases from J; junction bases left unmatched: 5. Written as DNA, the CDR3 is TGCAGTGCTAGCCCTAGCGGGAGGTGGTACGAGCAGTACTTC. It translates to CSASPSGRWYEQYF.

This clonotype was counted at least ten times. V gene TRBV20-1 combines with J gene TRBJ2-1; D might be TRBD1 (6 bases). Germline CDR1 is DFQATT and CDR2 is SNEGSKA (reference sequence). The CDR3 contains 15 residues. Trimming shortened V by 3 bases and J by 8 bases, and 20 bases separated the two germline ends. CDR3 amino acids: CSASGRSGGSDEQFF. CDR3 in DNA: TGCAGTGCTAGTGGCCGCTCTGGGGGCTCCGATGAGCAGTTCTTC.

The CDR3 nucleotides read TGTGCCAGCACCGAAGGGCCCAGGGGGGAAGGCTACACCTTC. Amino acid sequence: CASTEGPRGEGYTF. The rearrangement links TRBV2 to TRBJ1-2; TRBD1 aligns across 7 bases. V was clipped by 7 bases and J by 8 bases; unmatched bases: 13. The CDR3 spans 14 residues. CDR1 SNHLY and CDR2 FYNNEI come from the germline V gene.